The 20 T cell receptor beta chains below were found in one sample sequenced in a study of CD8+CD57+ T cells in acquired aplastic anemia. TCR beta VDJ combinations and CDR3 sequences were profiled from genomic DNA. Via MiXCR, TCRdb re-called the reads, giving one row per CDR3 protein. The table includes more than 200,000 distinct CDR3 sequences, about half detected once. For sequencing, patients were chosen who had shown expansion of CD8+CD57+ cells by flow cytometry. The sequencing sample was made of sorted CD4+, CD8+, or CD8+CD57+ T cells (not recorded which) from PBMCs. The receptors were gathered from a human donor with aplastic anemia.

The chain combines TRBV5-6 with TRBJ1-1; D unresolved. The length of the CDR3 is 15 residues. V was clipped by 2 bases and J by 1 base, with 12 bases between them. Germline assignment: CDR1 SGHDT and CDR2 YYEEEE. In nucleotides, the CDR3 is TGTGCCAGCAGCTTTCGGAGGGTACGGAACACTGAAGCTTTCTTT. It encodes CASSFRRVRNTEAFF.

The chain is built from TRBV19 and TRBJ2-7, with 9 bases that match TRBD1. The CDR3 spans 14 residues. With V trimmed by 1 base and J by 3 bases, 1 base remained unmatched. Looked up from germline, CDR1 is LNHDA and CDR2 is SQIVND (reference sequence). CDR3 loop: CASSIGTGDYEQYF. CDR3 sequence (DNA): TGTGCCAGTAGTATAGGGACAGGGGACTACGAGCAGTACTTC. Full variable domain (rest looked up from reference TRBV19 and TRBJ2-7): DGGITQSPKYLFRKEGQNVTLSCEQNLNHDAMYWYRQDPGQGLRLIYYSQIVNDFQKGDIAEGYSVSREKKESFPLTVTSAQKNPTAFYLCASSIGTGDYEQYFGPGTRLTVT.

V is TRBV6-5 and J is TRBJ2-1; TRBD2 matches at 9 bases. The CDR3 spans 13 residues. The trim removed 7 bases at V and 9 bases at J, leaving 7 bases unmatched. Germline V gives CDR1 MNHEY, CDR2 SVGAGI. CDR3: CASTPSGMFEQFF. CDR3 coding DNA: TGTGCCAGCACTCCTAGCGGGATGTTTGAGCAGTTCTTC.

The chain joins TRBV14 to TRBJ2-7, with TRBD1 identical over 8 bases. J gave up 2 bases and V 4 bases, and 4 bases lay outside the gene matches. The CDR3 consists of 14 residues. Germline CDR1 reads SGHDN; CDR2 reads FVKESK. The CDR3 loop is CASSPWDRTYEQYF. The CDR3 bases are TGTGCCAGCAGCCCTTGGGACAGGACCTACGAGCAGTACTTC.

The chain has TRBV11-2 and TRBJ1-6; perhaps TRBD1 as D (6 bases). The germline V gene has CDR1 SGHAT and CDR2 FQNNGV. CDR3 size: 14 residues. V lost 2 bases to trimming and J lost 10 bases, with 12 bases between them. CDR3 region: CASSLKGVGSPLHF. The DNA for the CDR3 is TGTGCCAGCAGCTTAAAGGGGGTCGGGTCACCCCTCCACTTT.

The chain has TRBV15 and TRBJ2-7; no clear D. The CDR3 length is 12 residues. V was pared by 3 bases and J by 0 bases, with 3 bases between. Germline values: CDR1 LNHNV, CDR2 YYDKDF (reference sequence). The CDR3 is CATSRDSYEQYV. In nucleotides, the CDR3 is TGTGCCACCAGCAGGGACTCCTACGAGCAGTACGTC.

The sample holds many counts of this clonotype. The genes are TRBV12-3 or TRBV12-4 and TRBJ1-5; D remains ambiguous. This CDR3 comprises 13 residues. The ends were cut back, 1 base at V and 4 bases at J, with 5 bases in the middle. The DNA of the CDR3 is TGTGCCAGCAGTTTAGTTATTAATCAGCCCCAGCATTTT. As protein: CASSLVINQPQHF.

This clonotype has a handful of counts. V is TRBV29-1 and J is TRBJ1-6, with 10 bases lining up with TRBD1. This CDR3 has 13 residues. Germline V gene data show CDR1 as SQVTM and CDR2 as ANQGSEA. With V trimmed by 4 bases and J by 6 bases, 0 bases remained unmatched. CDR3: CSVGTGGNSPLHF. CDR3 coding DNA: TGCAGCGTTGGGACAGGGGGTAATTCACCCCTCCACTTT. Filled out from reference TRBV29-1 and TRBJ1-6, the complete variable domain reads SAVISQKPSRDICQRGTSLTIQCQVDSQVTMMFWYRQQPGQSLTLIATANQGSEATYESGFVIDKFPISRPNLTFSTLTVSNMSPEDSSIYLCSVGTGGNSPLHFGNGTRLTVT.

The V call is TRBV5-1, the J call TRBJ2-5, with a possible D match to TRBD2 (6 bases). Trimming left V 0 bases short and J 5 bases short, with 17 bases between. This CDR3 is 16 amino acids long. CDR1 SGHRS and CDR2 YFSETQ come from the germline V gene. CDR3 coding DNA: TGCGCCAGCAGCTTGGATGGGCAGGTCCGGGGGGAGACCCAGTACTTC. It encodes CASSLDGQVRGETQYF.

This clonotype was recorded many times. The rearrangement uses TRBV7-8 and TRBJ2-7; possible D gene TRBD2, 5 bases. Germline loops: CDR1 SGHVS, CDR2 FQNEAQ. V shed 5 bases and J shed 2 bases, with 31 bases lying between them. CDR3 size: 20 residues. CDR3 in DNA: TGTGCCAGCAGCGCCCGTGGGCCTCGGACTGTCGGGCAGGCAACCTACGAGCAGTACTTC. Protein product: CASSARGPRTVGQATYEQYF. The full variable domain, in which reference TRBV7-8 and TRBJ2-7 provide the parts outside the CDR3, is GAGVSQSPRYKVAKRGQDVALRCDPISGHVSLFWYQQALGQGPEFLTYFQNEAQLDKSGLPSDRFFAERPEGSVSTLKIQRTQQEDSAVYLCASSARGPRTVGQATYEQYFGPGTRLTVT.

At least ten counts were recorded for this clonotype. The chain recombines TRBV7-8 with TRBJ2-7; D not resolved. CDR3 size: 12 residues. CDR1 is SGHVS and CDR2 is FQNEAQ in the germline V gene. The germline V and J ends were trimmed by 3 bases and 3 bases, with 6 bases remaining between them. The CDR3 coding sequence is TGTGCCAGCAGCTTCTACGGCTACGAGCAGTACTTC. The encoded protein is CASSFYGYEQYF. The complete variable domain, with remaining parts taken from reference TRBV7-8 and TRBJ2-7, reads GAGVSQSPRYKVAKRGQDVALRCDPISGHVSLFWYQQALGQGPEFLTYFQNEAQLDKSGLPSDRFFAERPEGSVSTLKIQRTQQEDSAVYLCASSFYGYEQYFGPGTRLTVT.

V and J are TRBV29-1 and TRBJ2-1; 8 bases are a match to TRBD2. The ends lost 6 bases at V and 6 bases at J; junction bases unmatched: 13. This CDR3 has 15 amino acids. Per the germline V gene, CDR1 is SQVTM and CDR2 is ANQGSEA. The DNA of the CDR3 is TGCAGCGTCGACTCTCCCGGGGGGGCTGGCAATGAGCAGTTCTTC. It codes for CSVDSPGGAGNEQFF.

The chain carries TRBV3-1 and TRBJ1-6; D is uncertain. Trimming took off 4 bases at V and 6 bases at J, with 19 bases between the two ends. CDR3 length: 17 amino acids. The V gene's germline CDR1 is LGHDT and CDR2 YNNKEL (reference sequence). The DNA for the CDR3 is TGTGCCAGCAGCCCCTCCCGGGCCCGCAACCCTAATTCACCCCTCCACTTT. Translating gives CASSPSRARNPNSPLHF. The whole variable domain, remainder taken from reference TRBV3-1 and TRBJ1-6, is DTAVSQTPKYLVTQMGNDKSIKCEQNLGHDTMYWYKQDSKKFLKIMFSYNNKELIINETVPNRFSPKSPDKAHLNLHINSLELGDSAVYFCASSPSRARNPNSPLHFGNGTRLTVT.

CDR3 sequence (DNA): TGTGCCAGGGGTGGGGGCTACTATGGCTACACCTTC. This gives the protein CARGGGYYGYTF. The chain recombines TRBV14 with TRBJ1-2; the D gene is possibly TRBD1 (6 bases). Per the germline V gene, CDR1 is SGHDN and CDR2 is FVKESK. Trimming removed 9 bases from V and 3 bases from J, with 11 bases in between. This CDR3 is 12 amino acids long.

The CDR3 bases are TGTGCCAGCAGTGTTCGGTCTGGGGTGGACTATGGCTACACCTTC. This translates into CASSVRSGVDYGYTF. The gene calls are TRBV25-1 and TRBJ1-2; D gene unclear. Germline assignment: CDR1 MGHDK and CDR2 SYGVNS. The CDR3 spans 15 residues. Trimming removed 4 bases at V and 3 bases at J, with 15 bases between.

With respect to this clonotype: A read error may produce the germline difference seen at one junction end. The V call is TRBV7-9, the J call TRBJ2-2, with 10 bases lining up with TRBD2. Germline-derived CDR1 and CDR2 are SEHNR and FQNEAQ (reference sequence). This CDR3 has 15 residues. In DNA, the CDR3 is TGTGCCAGCAGCATAGCGGGGGGAAACACAGGGGAGCTGTTTTTT. Amino acids: CASSIAGGNTGELFF.

This clonotype was observed a handful of times. Its ends do not fully match the called genes, so a read error is possible. The gene calls are TRBV5-1 and TRBJ1-4; the D gene is possibly TRBD1 (6 bases). The V gene's germline CDR1 is SGHRS and CDR2 YFSETQ. CDR3 length: 11 amino acids. The CDR3 here is CASSLAEGGGF. The CDR3 nucleotides are TGCGCCAGCAGCTTGGCCGAAGGGGGGGGTTTT.

With regard to this clonotype: This could be a read error, since a much larger clone is one nucleotide away. The CDR3 does not close with the conserved phenylalanine or tryptophan, likely indicating a read error. This chain uses TRBV5-1 with TRBJ1-4; a weak D match, TRBD1 (5 bases). CDR3 length: 15 amino acids. Germline CDR1 and CDR2: SGHRS and YFSETQ. The V and J ends lost 0 bases and 4 bases respectively, with 10 bases between them. CDR3 loop: CASSLEGRVNEKLFL. CDR3 bases: TGCGCCAGCAGCTTGGAGGGCAGGGTTAATGAAAAACTGTTTCTT.

Regarding this clonotype: One base away lies a much larger clone, so this may be a sequencing read error. This chain joins TRBV4-1 and TRBJ2-7; no firm D call. CDR1 and CDR2 from the germline V gene are MGHRA and YSYEKL. V dropped 4 bases and J dropped 11 bases, with 12 bases sitting between them. This CDR3 has 11 amino acids. CDR3 loop: CASSRGPAKYF. CDR3 nucleotides: TGCGCCAGCAGCCGAGGACCCGCAAAGTACTTC.

The V call is TRBV12-3 or TRBV12-4, the J call TRBJ2-5; no reliable D call. V was clipped by 3 bases and J by 2 bases, with 7 bases between them. This CDR3 comprises 13 residues. DNA for the CDR3: TGTGCCAGCAGTTTCGCTAGACAAGAGACCCAGTACTTC. Its translation is CASSFARQETQYF.